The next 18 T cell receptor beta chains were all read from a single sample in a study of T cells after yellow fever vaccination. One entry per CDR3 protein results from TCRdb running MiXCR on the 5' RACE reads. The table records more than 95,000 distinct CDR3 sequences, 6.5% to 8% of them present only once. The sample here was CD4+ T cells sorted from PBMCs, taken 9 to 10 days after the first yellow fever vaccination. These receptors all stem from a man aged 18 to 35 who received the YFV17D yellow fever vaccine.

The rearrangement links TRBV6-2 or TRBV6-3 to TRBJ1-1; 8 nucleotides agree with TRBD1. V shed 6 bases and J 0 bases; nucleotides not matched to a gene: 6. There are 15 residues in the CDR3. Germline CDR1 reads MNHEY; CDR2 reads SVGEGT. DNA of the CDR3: TGTGCCAGCAGGGGACAGGTATCAATGAACACTGAAGCTTTCTTT. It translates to CASRGQVSMNTEAFF.

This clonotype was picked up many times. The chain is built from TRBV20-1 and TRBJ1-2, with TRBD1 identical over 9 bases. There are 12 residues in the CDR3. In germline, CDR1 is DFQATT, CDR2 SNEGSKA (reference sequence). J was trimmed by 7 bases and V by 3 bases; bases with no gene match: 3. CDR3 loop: CSASRQGGGYTF. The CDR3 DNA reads TGCAGTGCTAGCCGACAGGGGGGTGGCTACACCTTC.

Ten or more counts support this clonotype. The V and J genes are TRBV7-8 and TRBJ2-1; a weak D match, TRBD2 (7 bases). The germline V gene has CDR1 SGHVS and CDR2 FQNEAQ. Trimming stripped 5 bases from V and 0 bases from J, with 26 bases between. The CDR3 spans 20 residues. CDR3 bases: TGTGCCAGCAGCCCAAGAAGGGGGAGGGCCCGACCGAGCTCCTACAATGAGCAGTTCTTC. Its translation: CASSPRRGRARPSSYNEQFF.

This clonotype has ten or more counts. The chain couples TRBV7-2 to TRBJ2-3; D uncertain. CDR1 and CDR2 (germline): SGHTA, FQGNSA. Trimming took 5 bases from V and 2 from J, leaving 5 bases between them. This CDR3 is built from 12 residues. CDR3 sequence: CASSGDTDTQYF. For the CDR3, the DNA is TGTGCCAGCAGCGGCGACACAGATACGCAGTATTTT.

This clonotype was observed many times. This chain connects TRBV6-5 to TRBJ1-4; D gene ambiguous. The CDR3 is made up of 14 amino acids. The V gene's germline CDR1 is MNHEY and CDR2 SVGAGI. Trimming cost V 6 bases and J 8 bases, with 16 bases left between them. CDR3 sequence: CASRPTSPGEKLFF. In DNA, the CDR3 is TGTGCCAGCAGACCCACCAGTCCGGGGGAAAAACTGTTTTTT.

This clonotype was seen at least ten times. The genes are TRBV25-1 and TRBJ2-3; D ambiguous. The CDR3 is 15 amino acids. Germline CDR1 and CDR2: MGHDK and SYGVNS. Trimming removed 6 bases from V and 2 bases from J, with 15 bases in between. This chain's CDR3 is CASSRKGISTDTQYF. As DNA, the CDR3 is TGTGCCAGCAGCCGAAAGGGAATATCCACAGATACGCAGTATTTT.

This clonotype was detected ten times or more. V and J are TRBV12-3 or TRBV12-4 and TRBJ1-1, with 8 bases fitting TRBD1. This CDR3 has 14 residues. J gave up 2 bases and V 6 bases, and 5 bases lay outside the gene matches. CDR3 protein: CASSRRGPNTEAFF. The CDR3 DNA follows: TGTGCCAGCAGCCGCAGGGGGCCCAACACTGAAGCTTTCTTT.

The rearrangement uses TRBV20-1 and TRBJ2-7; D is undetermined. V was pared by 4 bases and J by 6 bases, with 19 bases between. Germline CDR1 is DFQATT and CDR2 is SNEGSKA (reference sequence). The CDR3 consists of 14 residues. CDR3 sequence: CSAIDRTRPGEQYF. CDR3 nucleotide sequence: TGCAGTGCTATAGATCGGACCCGACCAGGCGAGCAGTACTTC.

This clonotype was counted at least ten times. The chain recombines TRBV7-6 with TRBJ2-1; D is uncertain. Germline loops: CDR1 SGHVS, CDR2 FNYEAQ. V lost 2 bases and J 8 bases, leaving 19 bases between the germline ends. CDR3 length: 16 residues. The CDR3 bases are TGTGCCAGCAGCTTACTCCCCTCGTCGGTCCCCCATGAGCAGTTCTTC. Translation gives CASSLLPSSVPHEQFF.

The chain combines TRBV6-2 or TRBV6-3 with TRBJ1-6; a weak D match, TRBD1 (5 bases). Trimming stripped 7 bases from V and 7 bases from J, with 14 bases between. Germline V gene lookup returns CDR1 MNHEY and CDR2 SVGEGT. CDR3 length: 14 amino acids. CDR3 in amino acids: CASNQWGNNSPLHF. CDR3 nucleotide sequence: TGTGCCAGCAACCAATGGGGCAACAATTCACCCCTCCACTTT.

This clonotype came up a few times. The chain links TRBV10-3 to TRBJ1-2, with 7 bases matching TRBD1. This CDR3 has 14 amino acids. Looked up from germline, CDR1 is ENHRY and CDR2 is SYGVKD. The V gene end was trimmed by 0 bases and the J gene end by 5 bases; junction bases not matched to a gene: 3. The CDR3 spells CAISESTGEYGYTF. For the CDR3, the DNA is TGTGCCATCAGTGAGTCAACAGGGGAGTATGGCTACACCTTC.

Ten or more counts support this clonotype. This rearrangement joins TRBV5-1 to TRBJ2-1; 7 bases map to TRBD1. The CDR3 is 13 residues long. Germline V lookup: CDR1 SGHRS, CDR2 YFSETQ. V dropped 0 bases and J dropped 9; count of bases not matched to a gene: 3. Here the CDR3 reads CASSLGDRAEQFF. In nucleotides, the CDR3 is TGCGCCAGCAGCTTGGGCGACAGGGCTGAGCAGTTCTTC.

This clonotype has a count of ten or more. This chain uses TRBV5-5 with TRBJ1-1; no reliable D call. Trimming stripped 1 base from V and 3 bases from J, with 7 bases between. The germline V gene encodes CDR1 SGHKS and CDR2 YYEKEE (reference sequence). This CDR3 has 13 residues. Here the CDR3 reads CASSLLSDTEAFF. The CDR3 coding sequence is TGTGCCAGCAGCTTGTTGAGTGACACTGAAGCTTTCTTT. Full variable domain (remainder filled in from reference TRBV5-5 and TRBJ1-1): DAGVTQSPTHLIKTRGQQVTLRCSPISGHKSVSWYQQVLGQGPQFIFQYYEKEERGRGNFPDRFSARQFPNYSSELNVNALLLGDSALYLCASSLLSDTEAFFGQGTRLTVV.

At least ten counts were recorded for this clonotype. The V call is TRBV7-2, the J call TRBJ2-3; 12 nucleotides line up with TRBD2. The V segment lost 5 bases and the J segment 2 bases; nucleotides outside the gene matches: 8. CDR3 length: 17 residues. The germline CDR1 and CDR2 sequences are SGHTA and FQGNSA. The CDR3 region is CASSPWTSGAITDTQYF. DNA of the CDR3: TGTGCCAGCAGCCCCTGGACTAGCGGGGCTATCACAGATACGCAGTATTTT.

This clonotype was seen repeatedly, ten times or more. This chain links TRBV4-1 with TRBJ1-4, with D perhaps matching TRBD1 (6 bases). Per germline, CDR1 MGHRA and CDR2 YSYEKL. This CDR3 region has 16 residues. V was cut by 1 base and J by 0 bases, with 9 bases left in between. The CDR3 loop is CASSQAPGATNEKLFF. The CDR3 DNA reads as TGCGCCAGCAGCCAAGCCCCAGGGGCAACTAATGAAAAACTGTTTTTT.

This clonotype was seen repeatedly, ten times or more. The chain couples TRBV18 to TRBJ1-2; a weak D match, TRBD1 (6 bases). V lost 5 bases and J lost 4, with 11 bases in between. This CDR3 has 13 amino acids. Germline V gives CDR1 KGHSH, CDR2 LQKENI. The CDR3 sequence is CASSSGQTYGYTF. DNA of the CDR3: TGTGCCAGCTCATCCGGACAGACCTATGGCTACACCTTC.

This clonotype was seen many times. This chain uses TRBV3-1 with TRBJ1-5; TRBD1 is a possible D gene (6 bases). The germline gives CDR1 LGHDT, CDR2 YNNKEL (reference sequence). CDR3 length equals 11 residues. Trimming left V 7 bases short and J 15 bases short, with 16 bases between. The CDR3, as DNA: TGTGCCAGCACCCTGAGACAGGATTCGCATTTT. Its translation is CASTLRQDSHF.

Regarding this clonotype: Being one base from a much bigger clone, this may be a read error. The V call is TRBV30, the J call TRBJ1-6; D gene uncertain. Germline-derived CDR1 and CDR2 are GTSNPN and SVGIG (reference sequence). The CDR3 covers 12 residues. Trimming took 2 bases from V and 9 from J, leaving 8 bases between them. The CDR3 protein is CAWSQAGSPLHF. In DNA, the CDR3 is TGTGCCTGGAGTCAGGCTGGTTCACCCCTCCACTTT.